The source of this T cell receptor (beta chain) is a study of blood T cell repertoires in COVID-19. Clones were read by immunoSEQ multiplex PCR, and TCRdb kept only the in-frame ones, dropping some. The table shows about 55,000 clones, with over 80% occurring only once. This clone was recorded once. Germline trimming cut 4 bases from V and 3 bases from J; bases unmatched to any gene: 2. The CDR3 covers 13 residues. The germline V gene has CDR1 KGHSH and CDR2 LQKENI. This clonotype was sampled from a man aged 35 to 55 with COVID-19, enrolled during active disease. The sample was peripheral blood. J is TRBJ1-2 and V is TRBV18; TRBD1 matches 7 bases. The CDR3 reads CASSRDSDYGYTF. The CDR3 DNA is TGTGCCAGCTCACGGGACAGCGACTATGGCTACACCTTC.